This TCR beta chain was found in a study of T cell responses to AZD1222 COVID-19 vaccine. Study-wide results and caveats: A reported finding is that nearly half of spike-specific TCRs target unmutated variant regions. Just five or six AZD1222 recipients were seropositive at baseline.

The CDR3 sequence is 13 residues long. CDR1 and CDR2 (germline): LGHDT, YNNKEL (reference sequence). V shed 4 bases and J 5 bases; nucleotides not matched to a gene: 4. TCRdb keeps only in-frame clones here, not all; method: immunoSEQ multiplex PCR. This sample carries roughly 70,000 clones, around 79% of them seen once, and the ten largest clones take over 20%. Turning to this clone: What it binds is unknown.

The chain employs TRBV3-1 (or the pseudogene TRBV3-2) and TRBJ2-5, with TRBD2 matching over 7 bases. The origin of this receptor is an adult in good health. The sample in question was peripheral blood, obtained on day 0 of MenACWY control vaccination. The CDR3 reads CASSRGGGETQYF. For the CDR3, the DNA is TGTGCCAGCAGCCGCGGGGGTGGGGAGACCCAGTACTTC.